Listed here is a single T cell receptor beta chain. Its antigen remains unidentified. This sample was taken from a study of cytomegalovirus exposure and HLA in healthy donors. Whole-study findings and limits: A highly shared variant cluster was judged a likely technical artifact.

The CDR3 length is 13 residues. Trimming stripped 2 bases from V and 1 base from J, with 5 bases between. Germline loops: CDR1 ENHRY, CDR2 SYGVKD. PCR used 60 Vbeta primers and 13 Jbeta primers. TCRdb's table, derived via immunoSEQ multiplex PCR, lists solely in-frame clones and lacks some. The sample holds over 150,000 clones, more than 60% seen once. Sequencing used PBMCs. The receptor's source is a woman in her thirties in good health and CMV-seropositive. The chain links TRBV10-3 to TRBJ1-1, with D uncertain. This chain's CDR3 is CAISEGGNTEAFF. The CDR3 DNA reads as TGTGCCATCAGTGAGGGAGGGAACACTGAAGCTTTCTTT.